These 24 T cell receptor beta chains share one sample of origin, sequenced in a study of identical twins. Each CDR3 protein is one row after TCRdb ran MiXCR on the 5' RACE reads. The repertoire holds about 200,000 distinct CDR3 sequences, with around 8.1% as singletons. The same data also went into a second study, on yellow fever vaccine responses in identical twins.

The sequencing sample was made of memory (CD45RO+) T cells sorted from blood. The source is a woman aged 18-29 years in good health.

Ten or more counts support this clonotype. The chain employs TRBV20-1 and TRBJ2-7; possibly TRBD2 for D (6 bases). Trimming cost V 6 bases and J 2 bases, with 20 bases left between them. The germline V gene has CDR1 DFQATT and CDR2 SNEGSKA (reference sequence). The CDR3 consists of 15 residues. DNA of the CDR3: TGCAGTGCATACCACCGGGACTTCATTCCCTACGAGCAGTACTTC. As protein: CSAYHRDFIPYEQYF.

This clonotype was counted only a few times. The chain combines TRBV29-1 with TRBJ1-1, with 12 nucleotides matching TRBD1. Germline trimming cut 6 bases from V and 1 base from J; bases unmatched to any gene: 12. Germline V CDR1 and CDR2: SQVTM, ANQGSEA. The CDR3 length is 17 residues. Here the CDR3 reads CSVTGTGGVDPNTEAFF. Written as DNA, the CDR3 is TGCAGCGTAACTGGGACAGGGGGCGTTGATCCGAACACTGAAGCTTTCTTT.

A few counts support this clonotype. The chain is built from TRBV5-6 and TRBJ2-7; D is tentatively TRBD1 or TRBD2 (5 bases each). Trimming left V 4 bases short and J 7 bases short, with 15 bases between. The germline gives CDR1 SGHDT, CDR2 YYEEEE. CDR3 length: 13 residues. CDR3 protein: CASSPGVGTEQYF. CDR3 nucleotides: TGTGCCAGCAGCCCCGGTGTAGGGACGGAGCAGTACTTC.

This clonotype was counted ten times or more. The chain couples TRBV5-1 to TRBJ2-5; D may be TRBD2 (6 bases). V lost 2 bases and J lost 2, with 16 bases in between. Germline assignment: CDR1 SGHRS and CDR2 YFSETQ. CDR3 length: 16 residues. The CDR3 loop is CASSFLGGGRQETQYF. The CDR3 DNA reads TGCGCCAGCAGCTTCCTGGGAGGAGGAAGGCAAGAGACCCAGTACTTC.

Ten or more counts support this clonotype. The DNA for the CDR3 is TGTGCCAGCAGCTTAGGACAGGGGCTGGACGAGCAGTACTTC. Its translation is CASSLGQGLDEQYF. The chain uses TRBV7-3 and TRBJ2-7; 9 nucleotides match TRBD1. From germline, CDR1 is SGHTA and CDR2 FQGTGA. CDR3 length: 14 residues. J lost 5 bases, V lost 2 bases, and 4 bases had no gene match. Using reference TRBV7-3 and TRBJ2-7 for the parts outside the CDR3, the full variable domain is GAGVSQTPSNKVTEKGKYVELRCDPISGHTALYWYRQSLGQGPEFLIYFQGTGAADDSGLPNDRFFAVRPEGSVSTLKIQRTERGDSAVYLCASSLGQGLDEQYFGPGTRLTVT.

This clonotype was seen many times. The genes are TRBV29-1 and TRBJ1-3, with D maybe TRBD1 (5 bases). The germline V gene has CDR1 SQVTM and CDR2 ANQGSEA. CDR3 length equals 13 residues. Trimming took 4 bases from V and 0 from J, leaving 7 bases between them. Here the CDR3 DNA reads TGCAGCGTTGTGGGGGGCTCTGGAAACACCATATATTTT. Translating it yields CSVVGGSGNTIYF.

This clonotype was counted at least ten times. V gene TRBV12-3 or TRBV12-4 combines with J gene TRBJ1-2; 10 nucleotides match TRBD1. This CDR3 spans 14 amino acids. V lost 5 bases to trimming and J lost 8 bases; unmatched junction nucleotides: 8. The CDR3 DNA is TGTGCCAGCAGTGTCGGGACAGGGGCGTTGGGCTACACCTTC. This translates into CASSVGTGALGYTF.

The chain carries TRBV7-3 and TRBJ2-1; 14 bases map to TRBD2. The junction had 7 bases not matched to a gene; V was cut back by 4 bases and J by 2 bases. The CDR3 has 18 residues. Germline values: CDR1 SGHTA, CDR2 FQGTGA. The CDR3 DNA sequence: TGTGCCAGCAGCTCGACTAGCGGGGGGGTTATGGCCTACAATGAGCAGTTCTTC. The encoded protein is CASSSTSGGVMAYNEQFF. The whole variable domain, filled in from reference TRBV7-3 and TRBJ2-1, reads GAGVSQTPSNKVTEKGKYVELRCDPISGHTALYWYRQSLGQGPEFLIYFQGTGAADDSGLPNDRFFAVRPEGSVSTLKIQRTERGDSAVYLCASSSTSGGVMAYNEQFFGPGTRLTVL.

Turning to this clonotype: The junction does not match germline at one end; this may be a read error. V usage is TRBV27 and J usage is TRBJ1-4, with TRBD1 as a possible D gene (5 bases). In germline, CDR1 is MNHEY, CDR2 SMNVEV (reference sequence). The CDR3 covers 14 residues. The CDR3 here is CASSWGRLNEKLFF. The CDR3 DNA sequence: TGTGCCAGTAGTTGGGGACGGTTAAATGAAAAACTGTTTTTT.

J is TRBJ2-5 and V is TRBV20-1; D is undetermined. V was shortened by 0 bases and J by 2 bases, with 4 bases between the two germline ends. The CDR3 runs to 12 residues. Germline-derived CDR1 and CDR2 are DFQATT and SNEGSKA (reference sequence). This chain's CDR3 is CSARDGQETQYF. DNA for the CDR3: TGCAGTGCTAGAGATGGACAAGAGACCCAGTACTTC.

This clonotype turned up a few times. This chain uses TRBV20-1 with TRBJ2-1, with D perhaps TRBD1 or TRBD2 (6 bases each). V lost 0 bases and J 0 bases, leaving 12 bases between the germline ends. CDR1 is DFQATT and CDR2 is SNEGSKA in the germline V gene (reference sequence). The CDR3 has 16 amino acids. The CDR3 DNA reads as TGCAGTGCTAGAGATGTGGGGGGCCCCTCCTACAATGAGCAGTTCTTC. Translated: CSARDVGGPSYNEQFF.

In the case of this clonotype: A much more abundant neighbour one base away suggests this may be a read error. This sequence joins TRBV11-2 and TRBJ2-1, with D maybe TRBD2 (6 bases). Between the trimmed V and J ends, which lost 0 bases and 6 bases, there was a span of 9 bases. CDR1 is SGHAT, CDR2 FQNNGV, per germline. CDR3 length: 14 residues. For the CDR3, the DNA is TGTGCCAGCAGCTTAGAACTAGCCAGCAATGAGCAGTTCTTC. Translated, it gives CASSLELASNEQFF.

This clonotype turned up a few times. V usage is TRBV20-1 and J usage is TRBJ2-7; 13 bases map to TRBD2. After removal of 0 bases from V and 4 bases from J, the junction contained 6 bases not matched to a gene. Germline CDR1 reads DFQATT; CDR2 reads SNEGSKA (reference sequence). The CDR3 consists of 16 residues. CDR3 residues: CSARESTSGGGYEQYF. Here the CDR3 DNA reads TGCAGTGCTAGAGAAAGCACTAGCGGGGGGGGATACGAGCAGTACTTC.

This clonotype has at least ten counts. The chain employs TRBV3-1 and TRBJ2-2; D is ambiguous. Germline CDR1 LGHDT, CDR2 YNNKEL (reference sequence). Trimming cost V 4 bases and J 1 base, with 7 bases left between them. The CDR3 sequence is 14 residues long. Here the CDR3 reads CASSPDLNTGELFF. CDR3 DNA sequence: TGTGCCAGCAGCCCGGACCTGAACACCGGGGAGCTGTTTTTT.

This clonotype was detected ten times or more. The chain couples TRBV27 to TRBJ2-1, with 10 bases matching TRBD2. CDR1 and CDR2 (germline): MNHEY, SMNVEV (reference sequence). There are 15 residues in the CDR3. V lost 2 bases to trimming and J lost 7 bases; unmatched junction nucleotides: 5. The CDR3 DNA is TGTGCCAGCAGTTTAGCTAGCGGGAGTGTTAATGAGCAGTTCTTC. Translated: CASSLASGSVNEQFF.

This clonotype occurred a few times. This chain uses TRBV18 with TRBJ2-5; no definite D call. The ends were cut back, 6 bases at V and 2 bases at J, with 10 bases in the middle. In germline, CDR1 is KGHSH, CDR2 LQKENI. This CDR3 region has 13 residues. CDR3 residues: CASSRRTQETQYF. CDR3 nucleotide sequence: TGTGCCAGCTCTCGCCGTACACAAGAGACCCAGTACTTC.

By sample fraction, this clonotype is medium-sized. The chain links TRBV20-1 to TRBJ2-1; 9 bases align to TRBD2. The CDR3 runs 14 residues. Germline V lookup: CDR1 DFQATT, CDR2 SNEGSKA (reference sequence). V gave up 6 bases and J gave up 2 bases; unmatched junction bases: 5. In DNA, the CDR3 is TGCAGTGCCCAGAGCGGGGGGACCTACAATGAGCAGTTCTTC. It codes for CSAQSGGTYNEQFF.

CDR3 sequence reads: CASSQMGPDTEAFF. In nucleotides, the CDR3 is TGTGCCAGCAGCCAGATGGGGCCGGACACTGAAGCTTTCTTT. The rearrangement uses TRBV3-1 and TRBJ1-1; D might be TRBD1 (5 bases). CDR3 length: 14 amino acids. Germline assignment: CDR1 LGHDT and CDR2 YNNKEL (reference sequence). The V end lost 3 bases, the J end lost 3 bases, and 11 bases lay between the germline ends.

The gene calls are TRBV5-5 and TRBJ2-3, with D tentatively TRBD1 (5 bases). The CDR3 contains 14 residues. Germline CDR1 reads SGHKS; CDR2 reads YYEKEE (reference sequence). V shed 2 bases and J shed 7 bases, with 14 bases lying between them. For the CDR3, the DNA is TGTGCCAGCAGCTTTTGGACAACCGGAAATACGCAGTATTTT. It encodes CASSFWTTGNTQYF. Filled out from reference TRBV5-5 and TRBJ2-3, the complete variable domain reads DAGVTQSPTHLIKTRGQQVTLRCSPISGHKSVSWYQQVLGQGPQFIFQYYEKEERGRGNFPDRFSARQFPNYSSELNVNALLLGDSALYLCASSFWTTGNTQYFGPGTRLTVL.

The rearrangement joins TRBV27 to TRBJ2-7; unclear D gene. CDR3 length: 14 amino acids. With 6 bases removed from V and 6 bases from J, the gap between germline ends came to 18 bases. CDR1 MNHEY and CDR2 SMNVEV come from the germline V gene (reference sequence). The CDR3 sequence: CASSIALPPFEQYF. The CDR3 DNA follows: TGTGCCAGCAGCATAGCACTACCTCCCTTCGAGCAGTACTTC.

This clonotype showed up many times. This rearrangement joins TRBV4-1 to TRBJ1-5; TRBD1 matches 8 bases. Germline V lookup: CDR1 MGHRA, CDR2 YSYEKL. V dropped 3 bases and J dropped 5; count of bases not matched to a gene: 6. CDR3 length equals 15 residues. The CDR3 loop reads CASSQRQGIDQPQHF. DNA for the CDR3: TGCGCCAGCAGCCAGAGACAGGGGATTGATCAGCCCCAGCATTTT.

V usage is TRBV7-6 and J usage is TRBJ2-2; maybe TRBD1 (5 bases). Germline V lookup: CDR1 SGHVS, CDR2 FNYEAQ. This CDR3 contains 14 residues. Trimming removed 6 bases at V and 5 bases at J, with 13 bases between. The DNA for the CDR3 is TGTGCCAGCAGAGGGCCAGGGTCGACCGGGGAGCTGTTTTTT. This codes for CASRGPGSTGELFF.

This rearrangement joins TRBV20-1 to TRBJ1-6, with TRBD1 matching 8 bases. Unmatched junction bases numbered 12, after V lost 2 bases and J lost 6 bases. From germline, CDR1 is DFQATT and CDR2 SNEGSKA (reference sequence). The CDR3 contains 17 residues. CDR3 loop: CSARQGAGPHPNSPLHF. CDR3 coding DNA: TGCAGTGCTAGACAGGGGGCCGGCCCTCACCCTAATTCACCCCTCCACTTT.

The chain has TRBV20-1 and TRBJ1-3, with D possibly TRBD1 on 5 matching bases. Germline V gene data show CDR1 as DFQATT and CDR2 as SNEGSKA (reference sequence). This CDR3 contains 15 residues. V was shortened by 6 bases and J by 0 bases, with 15 bases between the two germline ends. CDR3 residues: CSAKGRPGSGNTIYF. CDR3 in DNA: TGCAGTGCAAAGGGACGGCCCGGCTCTGGAAACACCATATATTTT.